This is a list of T cell receptor beta chains from one sample in a study of cytomegalovirus exposure and HLA in healthy donors. Some clones are missing from TCRdb's copy, which holds only in-frame ones; the method was immunoSEQ multiplex PCR. The sample yields about 160,000 clones, roughly 79% seen once. Sequencing was done on a sample of PBMCs. These receptors originate from a woman in her forties or fifties in good health and CMV-seropositive. Both conserved end residues are part of each CDR3.

J gene: TRBJ1-2; CDR3 length: 12; V gene: TRBV11-2; CDR3 protein: CASSSLSSGYTF
J gene: TRBJ2-5; CDR3 length: 14; V gene: TRBV30; CDR3 protein: CAWSQGLAGETQYF
J gene: TRBJ1-5; CDR3 length: 15; V gene: TRBV2; CDR3 protein: CASSFLEGGYQPQHF
J gene: TRBJ1-2; CDR3 length: 13; V gene: TRBV7-6; CDR3 protein: CASSLQGFSGYTF
J gene: TRBJ2-1; CDR3 length: 19; V gene: TRBV5-4; CDR3 protein: CASSLAWKSSGRSYNEQFF
J gene: TRBJ2-2; CDR3 length: 15; V gene: TRBV5-4; CDR3 protein: CASSVDRTNTGELFF
J gene: TRBJ1-1; CDR3 length: 14; V gene: TRBV7-2; CDR3 protein: CASSFTSSPIEAFF
J gene: TRBJ1-1; CDR3 length: 14; V gene: TRBV7-8; CDR3 protein: CASSLAGGGTEAFF
J gene: TRBJ1-4; CDR3 length: 14; V gene: TRBV2; CDR3 protein: CASSVQGINEKLFF
J gene: TRBJ1-2; CDR3 length: 14; V gene: TRBV10-3; CDR3 protein: CAISALTGRDGYTF
J gene: TRBJ2-1; CDR3 length: 12; V gene: TRBV5-6; CDR3 protein: CASSLGNNEQFF
J gene: TRBJ2-3; CDR3 length: 15; V gene: TRBV28; CDR3 protein: CASSLRRGDTDTQYF
J gene: TRBJ2-5; CDR3 length: 13; V gene: TRBV9; CDR3 protein: CASSVGVEETQYF
J gene: TRBJ2-2; CDR3 length: 16; V gene: TRBV14; CDR3 protein: CASSQYRDRSYGELFF
J gene: TRBJ1-3; CDR3 length: 13; V gene: TRBV5-4; CDR3 protein: CASSQGSGNTIYF
J gene: TRBJ1-2; CDR3 length: 15; V gene: TRBV9; CDR3 protein: CASSVETGDLYGYTF
J gene: TRBJ2-1; CDR3 length: 14; V gene: TRBV5-6; CDR3 protein: CASSLGGGDNEQFF
J gene: TRBJ1-5; CDR3 length: 14; V gene: TRBV2; CDR3 protein: CASSGTAGEQPQHF
J gene: TRBJ2-3; CDR3 length: 15; V gene: TRBV10-2; CDR3 protein: CASSDGGGWTDTQYF
J gene: TRBJ2-5; CDR3 length: 20; V gene: TRBV7-8; CDR3 protein: CASSPRNGGDRTSGKETQYF
J gene: TRBJ2-2; CDR3 length: 14; V gene: TRBV2; CDR3 protein: CASRPTSGSGELFF
J gene: TRBJ2-2; CDR3 length: 16; V gene: TRBV7-2; CDR3 protein: CASSSKRGERTGELFF
J gene: TRBJ1-2; CDR3 length: 12; V gene: TRBV9; CDR3 protein: CASTPGGGGYTF
J gene: TRBJ1-2; CDR3 length: 17; V gene: TRBV4-2; CDR3 protein: CASSQNPGTGEDYGYTF
J gene: TRBJ1-2; CDR3 length: 13; V gene: TRBV7-2; CDR3 protein: CASSSPELGGYTF
J gene: TRBJ2-1; CDR3 length: 12; V gene: TRBV5-6; CDR3 protein: CASSVLANEQFF
J gene: TRBJ2-1; CDR3 length: 14; V gene: TRBV10-3; CDR3 protein: CAISAGLAGVEQFF
J gene: TRBJ2-7; CDR3 length: 16; V gene: TRBV28; CDR3 protein: CASSFPLKPVTSEQYF
J gene: TRBJ1-1; CDR3 length: 14; V gene: TRBV29-1; CDR3 protein: CSVAGGRWNTEAFF
J gene: TRBJ2-3; CDR3 length: 16; V gene: TRBV28; CDR3 protein: CASSSLLAGSTDTQYF
J gene: TRBJ2-5; CDR3 length: 13; V gene: TRBV5-1; CDR3 protein: CASTLTPEETQYF
J gene: TRBJ2-7; CDR3 length: 17; V gene: TRBV18; CDR3 protein: CASSPPVSSEDHYEQYF
J gene: TRBJ1-1; CDR3 length: 15; V gene: TRBV4-3; CDR3 protein: CASSQDGTGYTEAFF
J gene: TRBJ2-1; CDR3 length: 18; V gene: TRBV27; CDR3 protein: CASRKNGGGQGGYNEQFF
J gene: TRBJ1-1; CDR3 length: 17; V gene: TRBV15; CDR3 protein: CATSRGYLWGQGTEAFF
J gene: TRBJ1-1; CDR3 length: 15; V gene: TRBV2; CDR3 protein: CASRKDQTGHTEAFF
J gene: TRBJ2-7; CDR3 length: 14; V gene: TRBV2; CDR3 protein: CASSVLAGVYEQYF
J gene: TRBJ2-1; CDR3 length: 17; V gene: TRBV7-9; CDR3 protein: CASSLGGGGGSYNEQFF
J gene: TRBJ1-1; CDR3 length: 14; V gene: TRBV5-1; CDR3 protein: CASSSVGGNTEAFF
J gene: TRBJ1-3; CDR3 length: 15; V gene: TRBV10-3; CDR3 protein: CAITDSGTSGNTIYF
J gene: TRBJ2-3; CDR3 length: 16; V gene: TRBV5-5; CDR3 protein: CASSSGTSGYTDTQYF
J gene: TRBJ2-5; CDR3 length: 13; V gene: TRBV9; CDR3 protein: CASSAGQKETQYF
J gene: TRBJ1-1; CDR3 length: 14; V gene: TRBV30; CDR3 protein: CAWSDRGRITEAFF
J gene: TRBJ1-2; CDR3 length: 15; V gene: TRBV9; CDR3 protein: CASTYSPGTRRGYTF
J gene: TRBJ2-7; CDR3 length: 13; V gene: TRBV19; CDR3 protein: CASSTRRGYEQYF
J gene: TRBJ1-1; CDR3 length: 16; V gene: TRBV4-1; CDR3 protein: CASSQELATMNTEAFF